Listed here are 17 T cell receptor beta chains from one sample, sequenced in a study of T cell responses to AZD1222 COVID-19 vaccine. The repertoire was sequenced with immunoSEQ multiplex PCR; TCRdb's copy has only in-frame clones and lacks some. In the table there are 100,000 to 150,000 clones, around 87% of which are singletons. Specimen: peripheral blood, collected on day 0 of AZD1222 vaccination. The receptors come from an adult in good health.

This rearrangement joins TRBV6-6 to TRBJ1-2; D is possibly TRBD1 (6 bases). CDR3 length: 15 amino acids. Germline V CDR1 and CDR2: MNHNY, SVGAGI (reference sequence). The V end was cut by 6 bases, the J end by 8 bases, with 22 bases between. The DNA of the CDR3 is TGTGCCAGCAGGCCACCAGGACAGCCCGCGGAGGGCTACACCTTC. Translated, it gives CASRPPGQPAEGYTF.

The V gene is TRBV28, the J gene TRBJ1-2, with a possible D match to TRBD1 (6 bases). Between the trimmed V and J ends, which lost 3 bases and 7 bases, there was a span of 15 bases. The germline CDR1 and CDR2 sequences are MDHEN and SYDVKM. The CDR3 spans 14 residues. CDR3 protein: CASSFRDKYAGYTF. The CDR3 DNA sequence: TGTGCCAGCAGTTTCCGGGACAAATATGCTGGCTACACCTTC.

This chain uses TRBV5-1 with TRBJ2-1, with a tentative D call TRBD2 (5 bases). This CDR3 comprises 13 residues. V dropped 9 bases and J dropped 3 bases, with 13 bases sitting between them. Germline V gene data show CDR1 as SGHRS and CDR2 as YFSETQ. The CDR3 sequence is CATTDGIYNEQFF. CDR3 nucleotide sequence: TGCGCCACCACCGACGGGATCTACAATGAGCAGTTCTTC.

The chain recombines TRBV18 with TRBJ1-1; D call uncertain. Germline CDR1 and CDR2: KGHSH and LQKENI. CDR3 length: 15 residues. Between the trimmed V and J ends, which lost 0 bases and 5 bases, there was a span of 13 bases. The CDR3 protein is CASSPPSIRATEAFF. CDR3 in DNA: TGTGCCAGCTCACCACCGTCCATTAGGGCGACTGAAGCTTTCTTT. The full variable domain, rest sourced from reference TRBV18 and TRBJ1-1, is NAGVMQNPRHLVRRRGQEARLRCSPMKGHSHVYWYRQLPEEGLKFMVYLQKENIIDESGMPKERFSAEFPKEGPSILRIQQVVRGDSAAYFCASSPPSIRATEAFFGQGTRLTVV.

This clone was picked up one time. This chain connects TRBV7-9 to TRBJ2-7; D remains ambiguous. The CDR3 consists of 13 residues. CDR1 and CDR2 (germline): SEHNR, FQNEAQ (reference sequence). V was cut by 5 bases and J by 3 bases, with 11 bases left in between. In DNA, the CDR3 is TGTGCCAGCAGCCCCTCATGGGTCTACGAGCAGTACTTC. Encoded protein: CASSPSWVYEQYF. Full variable domain (rest looked up from reference TRBV7-9 and TRBJ2-7): DTGVSQNPRHKITKRGQNVTFRCDPISEHNRLYWYRQTLGQGPEFLTYFQNEAQLEKSRLLSDRFSAERPKGSFSTLEIQRTEQGDSAMYLCASSPSWVYEQYFGPGTRLTVT.

The genes are TRBV3-1 (or the pseudogene TRBV3-2) and TRBJ1-3; D is unresolved. V lost 7 bases and J 1 base, leaving 8 bases between the germline ends. This CDR3 has 13 residues. Germline V gene lookup returns CDR1 LGHDT and CDR2 YNNKEL (reference sequence). CDR3 protein: CASNEGSGNTIYF. Here the CDR3 DNA reads TGTGCCAGCAACGAAGGATCTGGAAACACCATATATTTT.

The gene calls are TRBV5-1 and TRBJ2-3; weak D call: TRBD2 (5 bases). Germline V lookup: CDR1 SGHRS, CDR2 YFSETQ. V shed 4 bases and J shed 3 bases, with 9 bases lying between them. The CDR3 sequence is 13 residues long. CDR3 in amino acids: CASSSGPTDTQYF. In nucleotides, the CDR3 is TGCGCCAGCAGCAGCGGACCTACAGATACGCAGTATTTT. Drawing the rest from reference TRBV5-1 and TRBJ2-3, the complete variable domain is KAGVTQTPRYLIKTRGQQVTLSCSPISGHRSVSWYQQTPGQGLQFLFEYFSETQRNKGNFPGRFSGRQFSNSRSEMNVSTLELGDSALYLCASSSGPTDTQYFGPGTRLTVL.

The gene calls are TRBV12-5 and TRBJ2-7, with D unclear. This CDR3 has 16 residues. Germline assignment: CDR1 LGHNT and CDR2 FRNRAP. The ends were cut back, 0 bases at V and 0 bases at J, with 12 bases in the middle. The CDR3 sequence is CASGLVLGPSSYEQYF. The CDR3 DNA reads as TGTGCTAGTGGTTTGGTACTCGGACCCTCCTCCTACGAGCAGTACTTC.

The rearrangement links TRBV5-4 to TRBJ2-7, with D perhaps TRBD2 (5 bases). Trimming shortened V by 5 bases and J by 3 bases, and 9 bases separated the two germline ends. Germline lookup yields CDR1 SGHNT and CDR2 YYREEE (reference sequence). This CDR3 has 12 residues. The CDR3 loop reads CASSLDYYEQYF. Written as DNA, the CDR3 is TGTGCCAGCAGTCTAGACTACTACGAGCAGTACTTC.

The genes are TRBV12-3 or TRBV12-4 and TRBJ1-3; no clear D. Between the trimmed V and J ends, which lost 7 bases and 2 bases, there was a span of 9 bases. This CDR3 has 13 amino acids. Here the CDR3 reads CASTVMAGNTIYF. DNA of the CDR3: TGTGCCAGCACGGTAATGGCTGGAAACACCATATATTTT.

V gene TRBV6-4 combines with J gene TRBJ1-1, with 7 bases matching TRBD1. Trimming cost V 0 bases and J 3 bases; bases outside gene matches: 7. The CDR3 contains 16 residues. Germline assignment: CDR1 MRHNA and CDR2 SNTAGT. The CDR3 DNA is TGTGCCAGCAGTGACTCGCTTTGGGACAGACACACTGAAGCTTTCTTT. As protein: CASSDSLWDRHTEAFF.

This clone was observed a handful of times. The rearrangement links TRBV11-2 to TRBJ2-2, with TRBD1 identical over 10 bases. The V gene end was trimmed by 5 bases and the J gene end by 3 bases; junction bases not matched to a gene: 15. Per the germline V gene, CDR1 is SGHAT and CDR2 is FQNNGV. The CDR3 totals 19 residues. The CDR3 DNA follows: TGTGCCAGCAGCCCTATCCAGGGACAGGGGTTTTATGACACCGGGGAGCTGTTTTTT. Amino acids: CASSPIQGQGFYDTGELFF.

The genes are TRBV10-3 and TRBJ1-5; TRBD1 matches 8 bases. The junction had 4 bases not matched to a gene; V was cut back by 2 bases and J by 1 base. The CDR3 length is 16 residues. CDR1 is ENHRY, CDR2 SYGVKD, per germline. The CDR3 DNA follows: TGTGCCATCAGTGAGCGGGGGACAGGAAGCAATCAGCCCCAGCATTTT. It translates to CAISERGTGSNQPQHF.

The chain joins TRBV5-1 to TRBJ1-2, with TRBD1 matching over 9 bases. V dropped 5 bases and J dropped 8; count of bases not matched to a gene: 13. Germline V gene sequence: CDR1 SGHRS, CDR2 YFSETQ. The CDR3 has 15 residues. The CDR3 spells CASSPGQGRLWGYTF. For the CDR3, the DNA is TGCGCCAGCAGTCCGGGACAGGGACGGCTCTGGGGCTACACCTTC.

The CDR3 is CASSPASAAEAFF. CDR3 bases: TGTGCCAGCAGTCCCGCGTCGGCAGCCGAAGCTTTCTTT. The chain joins TRBV12-3 or TRBV12-4 to TRBJ1-1; D not certain. The CDR3 extends over 13 amino acids. The ends were cut back, 5 bases at V and 8 bases at J, with 15 bases in the middle.

V is TRBV5-5 and J is TRBJ2-3; D is possibly TRBD2 (5 bases). The CDR3 is 14 amino acids. Germline CDR1 SGHKS, CDR2 YYEKEE (reference sequence). Trimming left V 0 bases short and J 5 bases short, with 10 bases between. CDR3 sequence reads: CASSLDGVVDTQYF. CDR3 DNA: TGTGCCAGCAGCTTGGACGGGGTTGTAGATACGCAGTATTTT.

For the CDR3, the DNA is TGTGCCACCAGCAGAGATACAGGGGGGAACACCGGGGAGCTGTTTTTT. Its translation: CATSRDTGGNTGELFF. The gene calls are TRBV15 and TRBJ2-2, with TRBD1 identical over 8 bases. The CDR3 is 16 residues long. V shed 0 bases and J 1 base; nucleotides not matched to a gene: 1. The germline V gene encodes CDR1 LNHNV and CDR2 YYDKDF (reference sequence).